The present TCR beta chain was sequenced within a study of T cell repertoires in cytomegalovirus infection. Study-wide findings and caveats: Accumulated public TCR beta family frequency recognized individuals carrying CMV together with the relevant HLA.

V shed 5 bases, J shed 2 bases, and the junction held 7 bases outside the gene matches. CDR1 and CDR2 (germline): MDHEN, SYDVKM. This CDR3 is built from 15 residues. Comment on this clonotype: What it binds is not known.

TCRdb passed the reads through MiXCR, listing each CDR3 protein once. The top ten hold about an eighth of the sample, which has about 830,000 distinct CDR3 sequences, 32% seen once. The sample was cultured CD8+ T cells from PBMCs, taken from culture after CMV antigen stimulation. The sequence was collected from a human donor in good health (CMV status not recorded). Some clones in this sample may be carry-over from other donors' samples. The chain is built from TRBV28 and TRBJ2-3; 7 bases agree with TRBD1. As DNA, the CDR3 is TGTGCCAGCAGTCCCGACAGGGTGACCACAGATACGCAGTATTTT. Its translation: CASSPDRVTTDTQYF.